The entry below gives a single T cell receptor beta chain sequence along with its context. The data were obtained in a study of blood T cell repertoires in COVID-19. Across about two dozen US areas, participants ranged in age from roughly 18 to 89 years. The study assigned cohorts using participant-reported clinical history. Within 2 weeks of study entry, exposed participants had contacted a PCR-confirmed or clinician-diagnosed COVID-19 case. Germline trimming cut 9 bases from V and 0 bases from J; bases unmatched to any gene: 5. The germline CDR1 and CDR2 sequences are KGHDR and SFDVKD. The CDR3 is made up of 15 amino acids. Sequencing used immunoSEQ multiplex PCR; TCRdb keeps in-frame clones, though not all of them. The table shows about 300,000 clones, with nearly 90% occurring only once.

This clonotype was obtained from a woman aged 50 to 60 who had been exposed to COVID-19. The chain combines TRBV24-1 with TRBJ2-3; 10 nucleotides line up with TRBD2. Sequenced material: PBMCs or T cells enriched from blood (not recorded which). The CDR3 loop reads CATASGGVSTDTQYF. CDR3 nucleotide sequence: TGTGCCACCGCCAGCGGGGGGGTTAGCACAGATACGCAGTATTTT.